Presented here are 4 T cell receptor beta chains from one specimen sequenced in a study of T cells after yellow fever vaccination. TCRdb ran MiXCR on the 5' RACE reads and lists one entry per CDR3 protein. The data show about 320,000 distinct CDR3 sequences, with approximately 7% seen just once and 18% held by the top ten. Material: PBMCs, obtained roughly seven weeks after the first yellow fever vaccination. The receptors shown here come from a man in his late teens or twenties who received the YFV17D yellow fever vaccine.

The chain joins TRBV5-1 to TRBJ2-5; the match to TRBD2 covers 13 bases. Germline V gene lookup returns CDR1 SGHRS and CDR2 YFSETQ. V was pared by 4 bases and J by 5 bases, with 8 bases of the junction left unmatched. The CDR3 sequence is 16 residues long. The chain's CDR3 is CASSGGLAGVEETQYF. The CDR3 coding sequence is TGCGCCAGCAGCGGCGGACTAGCGGGGGTCGAGGAGACCCAGTACTTC. Based on the CDR3 plus reference TRBV5-1 and TRBJ2-5, the full variable domain is KAGVTQTPRYLIKTRGQQVTLSCSPISGHRSVSWYQQTPGQGLQFLFEYFSETQRNKGNFPGRFSGRQFSNSRSEMNVSTLELGDSALYLCASSGGLAGVEETQYFGPGTRLLVL.

This clonotype was observed a few times. The chain combines TRBV5-6 with TRBJ2-5; D might be TRBD1 (5 bases). The CDR3 contains 13 residues. The ends were cut back, 2 bases at V and 4 bases at J, with 9 bases in the middle. Per the germline V gene, CDR1 is SGHDT and CDR2 is YYEEEE. Here the CDR3 reads CASSFQGIETQYF. DNA of the CDR3: TGTGCCAGCAGCTTCCAGGGCATAGAGACCCAGTACTTC.

In the case of this clonotype: The junction and the germline gene differ at one end; a read error may be behind it. This chain links TRBV7-9 with TRBJ2-2; D not resolved. From germline, CDR1 is SEHNR and CDR2 FQNEAQ (reference sequence). The CDR3 consists of 13 residues. The CDR3 region has the DNA TGTGCCAGCAGCTTAGGAAGCACCAGGGAGCTGTTTTTT. Amino acid sequence: CASSLGSTRELFF.

In its sample, this clonotype was seen many times. This rearrangement joins TRBV9 to TRBJ2-3, with unresolved D. The CDR3 length is 12 residues. V lost 3 bases to trimming and J lost 2 bases, with 4 bases between them. The germline V gene has CDR1 SGDLS and CDR2 YYNGEE. The chain's CDR3 is CASSGDTDTQYF. The CDR3 bases are TGTGCCAGCAGCGGAGACACAGATACGCAGTATTTT.